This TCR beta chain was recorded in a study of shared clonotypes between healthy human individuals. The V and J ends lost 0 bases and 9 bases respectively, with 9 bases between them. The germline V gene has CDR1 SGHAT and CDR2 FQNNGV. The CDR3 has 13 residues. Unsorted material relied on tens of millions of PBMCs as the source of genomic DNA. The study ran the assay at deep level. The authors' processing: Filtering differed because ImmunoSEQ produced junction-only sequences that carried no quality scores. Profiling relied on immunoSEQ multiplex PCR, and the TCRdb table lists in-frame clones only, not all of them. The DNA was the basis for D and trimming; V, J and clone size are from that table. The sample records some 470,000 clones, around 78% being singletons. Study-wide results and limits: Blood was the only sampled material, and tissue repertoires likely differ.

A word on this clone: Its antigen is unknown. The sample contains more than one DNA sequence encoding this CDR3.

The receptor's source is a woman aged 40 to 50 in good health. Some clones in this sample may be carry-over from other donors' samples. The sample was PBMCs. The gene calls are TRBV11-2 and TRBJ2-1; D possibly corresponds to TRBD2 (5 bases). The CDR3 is CASSLDRGGEQFF. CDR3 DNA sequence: TGTGCCAGCAGCTTAGATCGCGGAGGTGAGCAGTTCTTC.